This T cell receptor beta chain was retrieved from a study of shared clonotypes between healthy human individuals (TCRdb year 2020). Turning to the overall study: The cohort included three men and two women between 18 and 49 years of age. To estimate repertoire size and how much clonotypes are shared between individuals, the study performed deep sequencing of blood TCR repertoires from five healthy adults. Per donor, leukapheresis produced somewhere between about 0.8 and 9 billion PBMCs. To increase sequencing depth and limit assay-specific biases, TCR repertoire library preparation and sequencing were carried out by different laboratories using diverse techniques.

Using the deep immunoSEQ assay, multiplex PCR amplified TCR CDR3 regions from genomic DNA. Extracted genomic DNA from each cell subset was distributed evenly across all wells of several immunoSEQ 96-well plates, and each plate was treated as a replicate. For unsorted PBMC, each replicate PCR was loaded with about 270 ng genomic DNA, equivalent to tens of thousands of T cell genomes. Unsorted PBMC genomic DNA was sequenced across ten immunoSEQ deep assay plates. Purified libraries were measured with a Qubit 3.0 fluorometer, size-checked on a Bioanalyzer 2100, and measured again with the KAPA Library Quantification kit. Every immunoSEQ 96-well plate was sequenced on a separate single-read 150-cycle Illumina NextSeq 550 flow cell. In the authors' own workflow: Because the immunoSEQ output included only junctional sequences and no quality scores, the filtering could not be the same as the filtering used for full-length reads. Sequences were annotated with PyIR, a Python wrapper for IgBLAST v1.9, and V/J genes and CDR3 were assigned using IMGT germline references. Reads were filtered out if the reads had weak V/J assignments (E-value above 1e-6), no CDR3, stop codons, out-of-frame junctions, or ambiguous translated residues. V3J clonotypes were defined as sequences sharing an identical inferred V gene, J gene, and CDR3 amino acid sequence. Percentage overlap between repertoires was calculated by dividing the number of shared unique clonotypes by the size of the smaller repertoire. RTK rarefaction, the Chao1 estimator, and Recon v2.1 estimates of unobserved clonotypes were used to assess repertoire richness. This is the immuneACCESS table as TCRdb keeps it, with only in-frame sequences that have V and J called. A part of the clones is gone; compared with another copy, unresolved V genes explain less than half, and the rest is unexplained. D and trimming come from the DNA, and the V and J calls and clone size come from that table. This sample holds roughly 500,000 clones; more than 65% were observed only once. The ten largest clones take up 10% to 15% of the sample.

CDR3 length: 15 amino acids, cysteine to phenylalanine. The DNA shown is the 45-base CDR3, in frame from base 1. CDR1 is given as SGHTA and CDR2 as FQGNSA, both from the germline V gene. V is cut back by 5 bases and J by 0 bases, with 5 bases in the junction unmatched. On this clone: Its antigen is currently not known. Base qualities are not recorded, but no much larger clone differs from it by a single base.

What the work shows at the level of the full study, not this receptor alone: Pairwise subsampling indicated that sequencing depth was expected to affect the degree of clonotype sharing among donors. Because the study included a small number of donors, the genetic and exposure-history diversity represented was limited. Only blood was sampled, and tissue TCR repertoires likely differ from those in blood.

The donors were healthy, HIV-negative adults who had no recently reported acute infections or vaccinations. All donors were Caucasian adults living in Nashville, Tennessee, USA. For unsorted samples, tens of millions of PBMCs were counted, and genomic DNA was extracted using the QIAamp DNA Blood Mini kit. Blood was collected by leukapheresis, and PBMCs were isolated by Ficoll-Histopaque density gradient centrifugation and then cryopreserved in liquid nitrogen vapor phase. Input material: PBMCs. The source of this sequence is a woman aged 40 to 50 in good health. Some clones in this sample may be carry-over from other donors' samples. The chain is made from TRBV7-2 and TRBJ2-5; 8 central bases correspond to TRBD2. CDR3 sequence: CASSPRLAHQETQYF. The nucleotide sequence is given as TGTGCCAGCAGCCCCCGACTAGCGCACCAAGAGACCCAGTACTTC. Reference TRBV7-2 and TRBJ2-5 genes cover what lies past the CDR3, so the full variable domain is GAGVSQSPSNKVTEKGKDVELRCDPISGHTALYWYRQSLGQGLEFLIYFQGNSAPDKSGLPSDRFSAERTGGSVSTLTIQRTQQEDSAVYLCASSPRLAHQETQYFGPGTRLLVL.